The rows below give T cell receptor beta chains drawn from one sample of a study of cytomegalovirus exposure and HLA in healthy donors. Measured with immunoSEQ multiplex PCR; TCRdb has only the in-frame clones, and not every one. The table shows roughly 200,000 clones, with roughly 84% occurring only once. Sequencing was carried out using PBMCs. The receptors stem from a man aged 50-60 years in good health and CMV-seronegative. The CDR3 runs from the conserved cysteine through the conserved F or W. The order of the fields is D gene, J gene, V gene, clone size, CDR3 DNA, CDR3 protein. A D gene is named only where the DNA matches it firmly. Rows may omit the clone size; those that give it use once, few, many or a size class.

>.|TRBJ2-2|TRBV28|.
TGTGCCAGCAGTTTCATAGGGACTGGAAACGGGGAGCTGTTTTTT
CASSFIGTGNGELFF
>.|TRBJ2-3|TRBV15|.
TGTGCCACCAGCGGGACCCGAGCGGGTCCTAGCACAGATACGCAGTATTTT
CATSGTRAGPSTDTQYF
>.|TRBJ1-4|TRBV6-1|.
TGTGCCAGCAGTGAAGCGCCACCAGGGGCCGGCGGAGAAAAACTGTTTTTT
CASSEAPPGAGGEKLFF
>TRBD1|TRBJ2-7|TRBV9|.
TGTGCCAGCAGCCTCACAGGGGGGCCCTACGAGCAGTACTTC
CASSLTGGPYEQYF
>.|TRBJ2-7|TRBV7-9|.
TGTTCCAGCAGCTTAGAGAGGGCAGCTTCATCCTACGAGCAGTACTTC
CSSSLERAASSYEQYF
>.|TRBJ1-5|TRBV7-2|.
TGTGCCAGCAGACTACACGGACAGATCAATCAGCCCCAGCATTTT
CASRLHGQINQPQHF
>.|TRBJ2-7|TRBV9|.
TGTGCCAGCAGCTCCGCCGGCAGGTACGAGCAGTACTTC
CASSSAGRYEQYF
>.|TRBJ2-2|TRBV4-2|.
TGTGCCAGCAGCCAAGATAGCGGAACGAACACCGGGGAGCTGTTTTTT
CASSQDSGTNTGELFF
>TRBD1|TRBJ2-7|TRBV11-1|.
TGTGCCAGCAGCCCGGGACAGGGGGTCCACGAGCAGTACTTC
CASSPGQGVHEQYF
>TRBD1|TRBJ1-2|TRBV7-2|few
TGTGCCAGCAGCTTAGACAGGGGCACCTATGGCTACACCTTC
CASSLDRGTYGYTF
>.|TRBJ2-5|TRBV7-6|.
TGTGCCAGCACCCCGGTCGCCGAGACCCAGTACTTC
CASTPVAETQYF
>.|TRBJ1-4|TRBV27|few
TGTGCCAGCAGTTTATTTATTAGTGAAAAACTGTTTTTT
CASSLFISEKLFF
>TRBD2|TRBJ2-2|TRBV9|.
TGTGCCAGCTCGGGGACTATTTACTTCGGGAACACCGGGGAGCTGTTTTTT
CASSGTIYFGNTGELFF
>.|TRBJ2-3|TRBV11-2|.
TGTGCCAGCAGCTTCAGGGCAGATACGCAGTATTTT
CASSFRADTQYF
>TRBD1|TRBJ1-5|TRBV27|.
TGTGCCAGCAGTTCTATAGTCGGACAGGGTAGGGGACAGCCCCAGCATTTT
CASSSIVGQGRGQPQHF
>.|TRBJ2-7|TRBV19|few
TGTGCCAGTAGTATAACAGGGTCCTACGAGCAGTACTTC
CASSITGSYEQYF
>TRBD2|TRBJ2-7|TRBV10-3|.
TGTGCCATCAGTGGCGGACTAGCGGGAGTCAGAGAGCAGTACTTC
CAISGGLAGVREQYF
>TRBD2|TRBJ2-1|TRBV5-4|.
TGTGCCAGCAGCTCGGGGGTCCTAGCGGGAGTCAATGAGCAGTTCTTC
CASSSGVLAGVNEQFF
>.|TRBJ2-3|TRBV14|.
TGTGCCAGCAGCCAAGGACAGACAGATACGCAGTATTTT
CASSQGQTDTQYF
>TRBD2|TRBJ2-1|TRBV10-3|.
TGTGCCATCAGTGACAGCGGGATGCGCAATGAGCAGTTCTTC
CAISDSGMRNEQFF
>TRBD1|TRBJ2-5|TRBV28|.
TGTGCCATCGGGCGAAGGGGGCGGAAGACCCAGTACTTC
CAIGRRGRKTQYF
>TRBD1|TRBJ2-1|TRBV6-1|.
TGTGCCAGCAAACTACCGGGACAGGGGGCTCATGAGCAGTTCTTC
CASKLPGQGAHEQFF
>TRBD1|TRBJ1-1|TRBV7-3|.
TGTGCCAGCAGCTCACAGGGGGCTCAAAACACTGAAGCTTTCTTT
CASSSQGAQNTEAFF
>TRBD2|TRBJ2-1|TRBV5-1|.
TGCGCCAGCAGACCCGGGACTAGCTATTTTAATGAGCAGTTCTTC
CASRPGTSYFNEQFF
>TRBD2|TRBJ2-7|TRBV18|.
TGTGCCAGCTCACAAACGGGAGGGCCCTCCTACGAGCAGTACTTC
CASSQTGGPSYEQYF
>.|TRBJ1-2|TRBV19|.
TGTGCCAGTGGCCGAAACTATGGCTACACCTTC
CASGRNYGYTF